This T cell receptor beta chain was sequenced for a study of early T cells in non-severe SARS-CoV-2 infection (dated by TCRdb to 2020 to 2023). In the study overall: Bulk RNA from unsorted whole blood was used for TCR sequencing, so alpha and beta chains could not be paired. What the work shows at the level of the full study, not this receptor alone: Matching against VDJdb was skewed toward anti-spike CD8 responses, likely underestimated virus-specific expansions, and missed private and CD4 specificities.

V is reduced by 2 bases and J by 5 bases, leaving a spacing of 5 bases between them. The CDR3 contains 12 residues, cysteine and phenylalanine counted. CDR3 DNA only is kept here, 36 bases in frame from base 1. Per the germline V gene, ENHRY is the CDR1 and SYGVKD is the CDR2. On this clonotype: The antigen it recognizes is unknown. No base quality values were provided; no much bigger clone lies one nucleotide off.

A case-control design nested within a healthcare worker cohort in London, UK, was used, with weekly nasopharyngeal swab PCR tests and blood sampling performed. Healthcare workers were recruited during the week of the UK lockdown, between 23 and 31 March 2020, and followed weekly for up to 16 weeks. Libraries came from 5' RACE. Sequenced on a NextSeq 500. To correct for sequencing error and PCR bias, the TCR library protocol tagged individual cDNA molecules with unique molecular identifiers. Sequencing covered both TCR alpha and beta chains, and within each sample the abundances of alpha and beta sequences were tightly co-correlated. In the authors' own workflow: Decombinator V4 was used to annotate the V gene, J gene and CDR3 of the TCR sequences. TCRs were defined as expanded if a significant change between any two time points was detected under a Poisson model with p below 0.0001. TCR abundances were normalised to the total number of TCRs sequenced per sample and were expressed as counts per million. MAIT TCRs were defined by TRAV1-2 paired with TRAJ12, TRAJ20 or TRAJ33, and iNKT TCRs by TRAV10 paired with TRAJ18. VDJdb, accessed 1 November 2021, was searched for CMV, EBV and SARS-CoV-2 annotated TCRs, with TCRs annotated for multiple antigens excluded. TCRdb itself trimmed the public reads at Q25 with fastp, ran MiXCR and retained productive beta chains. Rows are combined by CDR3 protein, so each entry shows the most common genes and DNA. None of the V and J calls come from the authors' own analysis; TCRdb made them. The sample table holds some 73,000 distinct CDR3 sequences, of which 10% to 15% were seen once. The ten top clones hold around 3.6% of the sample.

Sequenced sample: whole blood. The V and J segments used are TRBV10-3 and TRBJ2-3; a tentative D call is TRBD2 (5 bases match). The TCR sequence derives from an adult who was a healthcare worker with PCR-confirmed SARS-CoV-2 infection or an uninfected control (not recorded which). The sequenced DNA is TGTGCCATCAGTGAGGGAGGAGATACGCAGTATTTT. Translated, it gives CAISEGGDTQYF.